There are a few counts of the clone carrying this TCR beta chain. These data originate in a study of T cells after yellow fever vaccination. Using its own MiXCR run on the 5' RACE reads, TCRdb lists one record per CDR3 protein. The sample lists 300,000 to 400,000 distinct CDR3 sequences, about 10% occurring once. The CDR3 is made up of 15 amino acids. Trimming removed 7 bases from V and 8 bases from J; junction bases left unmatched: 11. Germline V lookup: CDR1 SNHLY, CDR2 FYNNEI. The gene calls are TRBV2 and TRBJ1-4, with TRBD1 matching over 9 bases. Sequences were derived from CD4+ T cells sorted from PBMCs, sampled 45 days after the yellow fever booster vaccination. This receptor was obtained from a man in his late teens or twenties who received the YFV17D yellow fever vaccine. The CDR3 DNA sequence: TGTGCCAGCATTCGAGGGGGACAGGGAAACGAAAAACTGTTTTTT. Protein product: CASIRGGQGNEKLFF.